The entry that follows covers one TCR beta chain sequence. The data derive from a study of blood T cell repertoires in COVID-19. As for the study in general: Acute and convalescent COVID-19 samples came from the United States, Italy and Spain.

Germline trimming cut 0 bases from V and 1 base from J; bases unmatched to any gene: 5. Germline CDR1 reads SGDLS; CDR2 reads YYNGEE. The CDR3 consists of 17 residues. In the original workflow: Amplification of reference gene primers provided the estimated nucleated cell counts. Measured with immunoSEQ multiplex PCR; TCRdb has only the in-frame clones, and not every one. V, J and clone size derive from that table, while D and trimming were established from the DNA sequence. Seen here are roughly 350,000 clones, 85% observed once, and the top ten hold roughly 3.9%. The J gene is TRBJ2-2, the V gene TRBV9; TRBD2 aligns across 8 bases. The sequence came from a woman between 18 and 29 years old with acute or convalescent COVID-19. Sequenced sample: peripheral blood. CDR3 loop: CASSVGREEGNTGELFF. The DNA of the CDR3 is TGTGCCAGCAGCGTAGGGCGGGAGGAGGGGAACACCGGGGAGCTGTTTTTT.